The present T cell receptor (beta chain) was sequenced within a study of metastatic and nonmetastatic thyroid tumors. Study background: Peripheral blood and tumor or nodule samples from malignant and benign thyroid patients were compared.

As processed by the authors: Variation in CDR3 across clinicopathological groups served as the basis for constructing a distant-metastasis classifier in papillary thyroid cancer. TCRdb reanalyzed the PCR reads with MiXCR. The V and J calls here are based on TCRdb, not the publication. In the table there are about 20,000 clones, approximately 11% of which are singletons. At least ten counts were recorded for this clone. Antigen unknown. No patient received treatment before thyroid surgery. Study-level points and caveats: For both blood and tumor, malignant thyroid tumors reportedly showed significantly higher TCR beta diversity than benign nodules did.

The sample comprised blood. The origin of this receptor is a female donor with papillary thyroid cancer or a benign thyroid nodule (not recorded which). Some clones in this sample may be carry-over from other donors' samples.

CDR3 loop: CASSFGRANEKLFF. For the CDR3, the DNA is TGTGCCAGCAGTTTTGGAAGGGCTAATGAAAAACTGTTTTTT. V gene TRBV27 combines with J gene TRBJ1-4; D gene unclear. CDR3 length: 14 residues. Between the trimmed V and J ends, which lost 3 bases and 3 bases, there was a span of 8 bases. Germline lookup yields CDR1 MNHEY and CDR2 SMNVEV (reference sequence).